This note documents a single T cell receptor (beta chain) sequence. Its antigen is still unknown. These data originate in a study of cytomegalovirus exposure and HLA in healthy donors. Here immunoSEQ multiplex PCR was the method, and the copy in TCRdb shows in-frame clones only, minus some. This table has some 240,000 clones, roughly 83% appearing once. Whole-study findings and limits: In vitro testing confirmed a few CMV-associated chains as specific for CMV antigens. The tendency of first-cohort TCR clusters to co-occur in the 90 to 150 validation repertoires emerged from a later analysis.

Sequenced material: PBMCs. This sequence was found in a young woman in good health and CMV-seronegative.

In DNA form, the CDR3 reads TGTGCCAGCAGCCTGTGGGACCGAACTAACTATGGCTACACCTTC. The encoded protein is CASSLWDRTNYGYTF. The J gene is TRBJ1-2, the V gene TRBV7-9; possibly TRBD1 for D (5 bases). Germline V gene data show CDR1 as SEHNR and CDR2 as FQNEAQ (reference sequence). The V and J ends lost 5 bases and 0 bases respectively, with 13 bases between them. The CDR3 covers 15 residues.